Shown below are 20 T cell receptor beta chains from a single sample sequenced in a study of cytomegalovirus exposure and HLA in healthy donors (TCRdb year 2017). The library was built by means of the immunoSEQ multiplex PCR assay. For the multiplex PCR, a mixture combining 60 forward primers for TCR Vbeta segments and 13 reverse primers for TCR Jbeta segments was used. TCRdb retrieved this table from immuneACCESS and kept in-frame rearrangements only. Not all clones are present; in checked studies, unresolved V genes account for under half, and no reason is known for the remainder. The sample's table lists a count of approximately 100,000 clones. Of the sample, approximately 15% is held by the ten largest clones. Sequencing was carried out using PBMCs. All receptors come from a man between 50 and 59 years old in good health and CMV-seropositive.

The chain recombines TRBV7-2 with TRBJ2-1; D not resolved. Germline CDR1 SGHTA, CDR2 FQGNSA. CDR3 length equals 12 residues. V shed 5 bases and J shed 4 bases, with 6 bases lying between them. CDR3 nucleotides: TGTGCCAGCAGCCAGACTTACAATGAGCAGTTCTTC. Translated: CASSQTYNEQFF.

This chain links TRBV6-5 with TRBJ2-7, with D possibly being TRBD1 (6 bases). Germline V gene data show CDR1 as MNHEY and CDR2 as SVGAGI. The CDR3 has 12 residues. The V gene lost 6 bases and the J gene lost 7 bases, with 13 bases spanning the gap. CDR3 bases: TGTGCCAGCAGACCACCTACAGGGGAGCAGTACTTC. Translation: CASRPPTGEQYF.

The gene calls are TRBV28 and TRBJ2-1, with 7 bases lining up with TRBD2. Trimming at V came to 6 bases and at J to 7 bases, leaving 6 bases not matched to a gene. Looked up from germline, CDR1 is MDHEN and CDR2 is SYDVKM. The CDR3 runs 13 residues. The CDR3 loop reads CASSFDGGNEQFF. The DNA for the CDR3 is TGTGCCAGCAGCTTTGACGGGGGGAATGAGCAGTTCTTC. Supplemented by reference TRBV28 and TRBJ2-1, the full variable domain reads DVKVTQSSRYLVKRTGEKVFLECVQDMDHENMFWYRQDPGLGLRLIYFSYDVKMKEKGDIPEGYSVSREKKERFSLILESASTNQTSMYLCASSFDGGNEQFFGPGTRLTVL.

The chain joins TRBV19 to TRBJ2-1, with 8 bases aligning to TRBD2. The CDR3 runs 16 residues. Trimming at V came to 4 bases and at J to 8 bases, leaving 13 bases not matched to a gene. Germline-derived CDR1 and CDR2 are LNHDA and SQIVND (reference sequence). CDR3 coding DNA: TGTGCCAGTAGTACCCGGGCTAGCGGGCCAATGGATGAGCAGTTCTTC. Its translation is CASSTRASGPMDEQFF. The full variable domain, rest sourced from reference TRBV19 and TRBJ2-1, is DGGITQSPKYLFRKEGQNVTLSCEQNLNHDAMYWYRQDPGQGLRLIYYSQIVNDFQKGDIAEGYSVSREKKESFPLTVTSAQKNPTAFYLCASSTRASGPMDEQFFGPGTRLTVL.

The chain couples TRBV4-2 to TRBJ1-5; no firm D call. The V and J ends lost 0 bases and 4 bases respectively, with 13 bases between them. In germline, CDR1 is LGHNA, CDR2 YNFKEQ. The CDR3 has 16 amino acids. CDR3 sequence: CASSQEGRNRNQPQHF. CDR3 nucleotide sequence: TGTGCCAGCAGCCAAGAGGGTAGGAACAGAAATCAGCCCCAGCATTTT.

The V gene is TRBV7-2, the J gene TRBJ2-5, with 7 positions matching TRBD2. The J call is in doubt because the DNA end fits TRBJ2-7 better. CDR1 is SGHTA, CDR2 FQGNSA, per germline. CDR3 length: 15 amino acids. CDR3 coding DNA: TGTGCCAGCAGCTTCGGGGGAGGGCCGGCCTACGAGCAGTACTTC. This gives the protein CASSFGGGPAYEQYF.

V is TRBV6-4 and J is TRBJ2-1; 8 nucleotides line up with TRBD2. Trimming at V came to 6 bases and at J to 5 bases, leaving 6 bases not matched to a gene. CDR1 is MRHNA, CDR2 SNTAGT, per germline. This CDR3 contains 14 residues. CDR3 region: CASRLLAAHNEQFF. The DNA for the CDR3 is TGTGCCAGCAGGTTACTAGCGGCACACAATGAGCAGTTCTTC.

This chain connects TRBV18 to TRBJ2-7; 7 positions agree with TRBD1. Germline V gives CDR1 KGHSH, CDR2 LQKENI. Trimming took 3 bases from V and 4 from J; bases not matched to a gene: 6. The CDR3 has 14 residues. The chain's CDR3 is CASSPTTGFYEQYF. CDR3 DNA: TGTGCCAGCTCACCGACGACAGGGTTTTACGAGCAGTACTTC. Full variable domain (rest looked up from reference TRBV18 and TRBJ2-7): NAGVMQNPRHLVRRRGQEARLRCSPMKGHSHVYWYRQLPEEGLKFMVYLQKENIIDESGMPKERFSAEFPKEGPSILRIQQVVRGDSAAYFCASSPTTGFYEQYFGPGTRLTVT.

This chain links TRBV18 with TRBJ2-1; 7 bases fit TRBD1. CDR1 KGHSH and CDR2 LQKENI come from the germline V gene. V gave up 3 bases and J gave up 0 bases; unmatched junction bases: 8. The CDR3 is made up of 17 amino acids. CDR3 amino acids: CASSPPGQAGSYNEQFF. The DNA for the CDR3 is TGTGCCAGCTCACCTCCTGGACAGGCGGGCTCCTACAATGAGCAGTTCTTC.

The V and J genes are TRBV11-3 and TRBJ1-1; no clear D. Trimming left V 8 bases short and J 1 base short, with 8 bases between. Germline values: CDR1 SGHNT, CDR2 YENEEA. This CDR3 has 12 residues. The CDR3 reads CASWGENTEAFF. The DNA for the CDR3 is TGTGCCAGCTGGGGAGAGAACACTGAAGCTTTCTTT.

V gene TRBV5-1 combines with J gene TRBJ2-2; no clear D gene. V was shortened by 6 bases and J by 9 bases, with 12 bases between the two germline ends. CDR1 and CDR2 from the germline V gene are SGHRS and YFSETQ. The CDR3 sequence is 12 residues long. The DNA of the CDR3 is TGCGCCAGCACGCACGGTTCTCGGGAGCTGTTTTTT. Translating gives CASTHGSRELFF.

This sequence joins TRBV25-1 and TRBJ2-5, with a possible D match to TRBD2 (6 bases). V was pared by 5 bases and J by 2 bases, with 12 bases between. Germline CDR1 and CDR2: MGHDK and SYGVNS. This CDR3 has 14 amino acids. The CDR3 loop is CASSPPSEQETQYF. In nucleotides, the CDR3 is TGTGCCAGCAGTCCACCTAGCGAGCAAGAGACCCAGTACTTC.

The rearrangement links TRBV10-3 to TRBJ2-7; maybe TRBD2 (6 bases). Germline-derived CDR1 and CDR2 are ENHRY and SYGVKD. The V and J ends lost 2 bases and 4 bases respectively, with 6 bases between them. There are 12 residues in the CDR3. The CDR3 spells CAISEGTYEQYV. CDR3 nucleotides: TGTGCCATCAGTGAGGGGACTTACGAGCAGTACGTC.

This rearrangement joins TRBV14 to TRBJ2-7; D unresolved. V shed 4 bases and J shed 3 bases, with 13 bases lying between them. The germline gives CDR1 SGHDN, CDR2 FVKESK. The CDR3 has 14 residues. The CDR3 sequence is CASSPDSPFYEQYV. CDR3 in DNA: TGTGCCAGCAGCCCCGACTCCCCTTTCTACGAGCAGTACGTC.

The chain joins TRBV10-3 to TRBJ1-1, with 8 nucleotides matching TRBD1. The CDR3 consists of 12 residues. Germline V CDR1 and CDR2: ENHRY, SYGVKD. Trimming took 9 bases from V and 5 from J; bases not matched to a gene: 5. The CDR3 DNA reads TGTGCCATTGGACAGGGTGGGACTGAAGCTTTCTTT. It specifies CAIGQGGTEAFF.

V usage is TRBV10-3 and J usage is TRBJ2-7; 9 bases align to TRBD2. The germline CDR1 and CDR2 sequences are ENHRY and SYGVKD. The CDR3 consists of 14 residues. With V trimmed by 10 bases and J by 5 bases, 12 bases remained unmatched. CDR3 in DNA: TGTGCCACCCAACGATTAGCGGGAGTCGACGAGCAGTACGTC. The encoded protein is CATQRLAGVDEQYV.

V and J are TRBV7-9 and TRBJ2-7; maybe TRBD1 (6 bases). Germline V gene data show CDR1 as SEHNR and CDR2 as FQNEAQ (reference sequence). The CDR3 loop spans 15 amino acids. Trimming removed 2 bases at V and 3 bases at J, with 14 bases between. The CDR3 sequence: CASSLSGTRFYEQYF. CDR3 coding DNA: TGTGCCAGCAGCTTATCCGGGACACGGTTCTACGAGCAGTACTTC. The whole variable domain, filled in from reference TRBV7-9 and TRBJ2-7, reads DTGVSQNPRHKITKRGQNVTFRCDPISEHNRLYWYRQTLGQGPEFLTYFQNEAQLEKSRLLSDRFSAERPKGSFSTLEIQRTEQGDSAMYLCASSLSGTRFYEQYFGPGTRLTVT.

This sequence joins TRBV6-6 and TRBJ1-5; D call uncertain. V was clipped by 7 bases and J by 0 bases, with 10 bases between them. Germline V gene sequence: CDR1 MNHNY, CDR2 SVGAGI (reference sequence). CDR3 length: 14 amino acids. CDR3 coding DNA: TGTGCCAGCAATTTAGCTTATAGCAATCAGCCCCAGCATTTT. It yields the protein CASNLAYSNQPQHF.

The V and J genes are TRBV20-1 and TRBJ1-2; perhaps TRBD1 as D (6 bases). The CDR3 has 11 residues. Trimming took off 5 bases at V and 8 bases at J, with 12 bases between the two ends. Germline CDR1 DFQATT, CDR2 SNEGSKA (reference sequence). The CDR3 coding sequence is TGCAGTGCTTCGGACAGTCGGGGCTACACCTTC. Amino acids: CSASDSRGYTF.

The rearrangement uses TRBV18 and TRBJ1-3; TRBD1 aligns across 8 bases. Germline CDR1 reads KGHSH; CDR2 reads LQKENI. V shed 3 bases and J 5 bases; nucleotides not matched to a gene: 6. This CDR3 spans 15 amino acids. The CDR3 region is CASSPGDRQRNTIYF. Here the CDR3 DNA reads TGTGCCAGCTCACCGGGGGACAGGCAGAGAAACACCATATATTTT.